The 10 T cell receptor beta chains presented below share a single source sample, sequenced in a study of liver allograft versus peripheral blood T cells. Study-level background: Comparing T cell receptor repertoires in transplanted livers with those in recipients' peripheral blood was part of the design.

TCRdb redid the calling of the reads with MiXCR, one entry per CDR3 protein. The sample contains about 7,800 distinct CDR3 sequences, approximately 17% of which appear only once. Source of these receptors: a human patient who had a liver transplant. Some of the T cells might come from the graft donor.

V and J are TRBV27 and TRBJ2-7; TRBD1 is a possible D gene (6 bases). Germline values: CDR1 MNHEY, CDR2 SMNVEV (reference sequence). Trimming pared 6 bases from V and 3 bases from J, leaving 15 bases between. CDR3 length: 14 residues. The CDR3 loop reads CASSPGHQDYEQYF. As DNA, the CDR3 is TGTGCCAGCAGCCCGGGACATCAGGACTACGAGCAGTACTTC.

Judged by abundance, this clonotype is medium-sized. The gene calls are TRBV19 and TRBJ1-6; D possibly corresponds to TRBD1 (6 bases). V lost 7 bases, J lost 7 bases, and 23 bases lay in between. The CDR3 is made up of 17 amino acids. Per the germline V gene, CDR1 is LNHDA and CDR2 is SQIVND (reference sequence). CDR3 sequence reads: CASTAYTHRGLNSPLHF. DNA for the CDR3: TGTGCCAGTACCGCCTATACTCACCGGGGGCTAAATTCACCCCTCCACTTT.

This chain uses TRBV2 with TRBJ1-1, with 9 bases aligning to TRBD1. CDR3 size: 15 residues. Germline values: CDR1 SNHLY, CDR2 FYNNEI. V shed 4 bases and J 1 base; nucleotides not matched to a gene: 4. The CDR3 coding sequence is TGTGCCAGCAGTGTAGACAGGGGGGCGAACACTGAAGCTTTCTTT. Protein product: CASSVDRGANTEAFF.

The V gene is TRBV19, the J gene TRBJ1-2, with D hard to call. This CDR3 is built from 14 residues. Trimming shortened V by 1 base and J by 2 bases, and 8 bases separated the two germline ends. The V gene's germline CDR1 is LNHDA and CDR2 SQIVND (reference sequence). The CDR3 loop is CASSIGRQNYGYTF. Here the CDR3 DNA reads TGTGCCAGTAGTATAGGCCGGCAGAACTATGGCTACACCTTC.

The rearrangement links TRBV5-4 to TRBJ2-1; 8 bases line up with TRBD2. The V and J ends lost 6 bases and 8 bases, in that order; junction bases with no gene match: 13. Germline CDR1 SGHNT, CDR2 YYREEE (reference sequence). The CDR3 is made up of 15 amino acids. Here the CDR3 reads CASIPRTSMVYEQFF. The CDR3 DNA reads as TGTGCCAGCATCCCCAGGACTAGCATGGTGTATGAGCAGTTCTTC.

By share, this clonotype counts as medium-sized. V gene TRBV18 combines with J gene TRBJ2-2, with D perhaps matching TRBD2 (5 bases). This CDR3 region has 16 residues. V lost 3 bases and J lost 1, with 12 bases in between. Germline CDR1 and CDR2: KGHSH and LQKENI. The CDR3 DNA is TGTGCCAGCTCACCGGTTGGACTCGAGAACACCGGGGAGCTGTTTTTT. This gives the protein CASSPVGLENTGELFF.

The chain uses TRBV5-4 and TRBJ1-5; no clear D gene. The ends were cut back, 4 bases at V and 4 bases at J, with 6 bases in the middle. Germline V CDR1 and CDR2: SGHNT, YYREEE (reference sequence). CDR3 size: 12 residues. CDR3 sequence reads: CASSVDNQPQHF. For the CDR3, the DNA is TGTGCCAGCAGCGTGGATAATCAGCCCCAGCATTTT.

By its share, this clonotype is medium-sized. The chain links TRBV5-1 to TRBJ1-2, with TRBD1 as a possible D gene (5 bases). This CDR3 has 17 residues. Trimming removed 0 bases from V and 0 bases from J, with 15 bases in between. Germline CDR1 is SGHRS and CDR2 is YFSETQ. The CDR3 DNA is TGCGCCAGCAGCTTGGGGACAAGAAGGTCGGCTAACTATGGCTACACCTTC. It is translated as CASSLGTRRSANYGYTF.

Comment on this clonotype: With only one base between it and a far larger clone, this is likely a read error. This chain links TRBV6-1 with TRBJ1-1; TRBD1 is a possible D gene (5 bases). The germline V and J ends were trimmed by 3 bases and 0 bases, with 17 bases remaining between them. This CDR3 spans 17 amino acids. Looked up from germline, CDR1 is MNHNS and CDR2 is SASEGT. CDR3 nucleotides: TGTGCCAGCAGTGAGTCGGGGGACGGCACCGTGAACACTGAAGCTTTCTTT. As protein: CASSESGDGTVNTEAFF.

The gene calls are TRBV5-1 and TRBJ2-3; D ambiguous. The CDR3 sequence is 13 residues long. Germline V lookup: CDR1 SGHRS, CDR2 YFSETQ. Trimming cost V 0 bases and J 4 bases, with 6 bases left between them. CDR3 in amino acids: CASSLAVADTQYF. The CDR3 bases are TGCGCCAGCAGCTTGGCCGTGGCAGATACGCAGTATTTT.